Following are 22 T cell receptor beta chains from one sample sequenced in a study of early T cells in non-severe SARS-CoV-2 infection. From the 5' RACE reads, TCRdb called clonotypes with MiXCR, one entry per CDR3 protein. The sample lists 40,000 to 45,000 distinct CDR3 sequences, 4.7% seen once, with 4.8% in the top ten. The sequenced material came from whole blood. Receptor source: an adult who was a healthcare worker with PCR-confirmed SARS-CoV-2 infection or an uninfected control (not recorded which).

This clonotype has at least ten counts. The V gene is TRBV5-1, the J gene TRBJ2-5; D remains ambiguous. Germline lookup yields CDR1 SGHRS and CDR2 YFSETQ. V dropped 4 bases and J dropped 7 bases, with 11 bases sitting between them. The CDR3 totals 12 residues. The CDR3 reads CASSGQDPTQYF. The CDR3 DNA reads as TGCGCCAGCAGCGGGCAGGACCCGACCCAGTACTTC. The variable domain in full, with the rest retrieved from reference TRBV5-1 and TRBJ2-5, is KAGVTQTPRYLIKTRGQQVTLSCSPISGHRSVSWYQQTPGQGLQFLFEYFSETQRNKGNFPGRFSGRQFSNSRSEMNVSTLELGDSALYLCASSGQDPTQYFGPGTRLLVL.

This clonotype came up many times. V is TRBV27 and J is TRBJ2-7, with D tentatively TRBD2 (5 bases). Per the germline V gene, CDR1 is MNHEY and CDR2 is SMNVEV (reference sequence). V was cut by 2 bases and J by 3 bases, with 8 bases left in between. CDR3 length: 13 amino acids. The CDR3 spells CASSLRSGYEQYF. The CDR3 DNA follows: TGTGCCAGCAGTTTAAGGAGCGGCTACGAGCAGTACTTC.

This clonotype was seen ten or more times. The V gene is TRBV12-3 or TRBV12-4, the J gene TRBJ1-4; D is possibly TRBD1 (5 bases). This CDR3 contains 13 residues. V lost 4 bases and J 8 bases, leaving 11 bases between the germline ends. The CDR3 sequence is CASSSGIYEKLFF. The CDR3 DNA is TGTGCCAGCAGTTCAGGGATCTACGAAAAACTGTTTTTT.

This rearrangement joins TRBV18 to TRBJ1-4, with D unclear. This CDR3 is 14 amino acids long. Trimming left V 3 bases short and J 8 bases short, with 13 bases between. Germline assignment: CDR1 KGHSH and CDR2 LQKENI. This chain's CDR3 is CASSPSEGGEKLFF. For the CDR3, the DNA is TGTGCCAGCTCACCGTCGGAGGGTGGAGAAAAACTGTTTTTT.

This clonotype was detected ten times or more. The CDR3 region is CASSVDVSAKTGTTYEQYF. CDR3 sequence (DNA): TGTGCCAGCAGCGTAGATGTTTCGGCCAAGACAGGAACTACCTACGAGCAGTACTTC. V and J are TRBV9 and TRBJ2-7; weak D call: TRBD1 (6 bases). The germline V gene encodes CDR1 SGDLS and CDR2 YYNGEE. This CDR3 comprises 19 residues. Trimming removed 0 bases from V and 2 bases from J, with 24 bases in between.

This clonotype was counted many times. In DNA, the CDR3 is TGCGCCAGCAGGAAGGATTACAATGAGCAGTTCTTC. Amino acid sequence: CASRKDYNEQFF. The V call is TRBV5-1, the J call TRBJ2-1; D gene ambiguous. Looked up from germline, CDR1 is SGHRS and CDR2 is YFSETQ. This CDR3 comprises 12 residues. Trimming cost V 5 bases and J 4 bases, with 7 bases left between them.

This clonotype occurred many times. This rearrangement joins TRBV7-9 to TRBJ1-1; D uncertain. V lost 2 bases, J lost 1 base, and 8 bases lay in between. The germline V gene has CDR1 SEHNR and CDR2 FQNEAQ (reference sequence). CDR3 length: 14 amino acids. This chain's CDR3 is CASSLIWENTEAFF. The CDR3 DNA sequence: TGTGCCAGCAGCTTAATTTGGGAGAACACTGAAGCTTTCTTT.

The table lists this clonotype with many counts. This chain connects TRBV9 to TRBJ2-2; unclear D gene. In germline, CDR1 is SGDLS, CDR2 YYNGEE. V was cut by 2 bases and J by 8 bases, with 13 bases left in between. The CDR3 length is 14 residues. The CDR3 DNA is TGTGCCAGCAGCGTCGAACTCCGGGCAGGGGAGCTGTTTTTT. As protein: CASSVELRAGELFF.

The sample holds many counts of this clonotype. This chain connects TRBV29-1 to TRBJ2-4, with unresolved D. V shed 5 bases and J shed 0 bases, with 8 bases lying between them. Germline V CDR1 and CDR2: SQVTM, ANQGSEA. This CDR3 has 13 residues. The CDR3 is CSVLDKAKNIQYF. The CDR3 DNA reads as TGCAGCGTTCTAGACAAAGCCAAAAACATTCAGTACTTC.

This clonotype appeared a few times. This chain connects TRBV6-5 to TRBJ2-2; D is uncertain. Germline V CDR1 and CDR2: MNHEY, SVGAGI. The CDR3 has 17 amino acids. The germline V and J ends were trimmed by 0 bases and 0 bases, with 11 bases remaining between them. Written as DNA, the CDR3 is TGTGCCAGCAGTTACTCCCGCCTAGGGACGAACACCGGGGAGCTGTTTTTT. Translation: CASSYSRLGTNTGELFF.

This clonotype was detected many times. This chain uses TRBV14 with TRBJ2-1, with D perhaps matching TRBD2 (6 bases). This CDR3 comprises 15 residues. Trimming stripped 2 bases from V and 4 bases from J, with 12 bases between. Germline V gene lookup returns CDR1 SGHDN and CDR2 FVKESK. In DNA, the CDR3 is TGTGCCAGCAGCCAATCGAGCGGGCGGTACAATGAGCAGTTCTTC. The encoded protein is CASSQSSGRYNEQFF.

This clonotype was detected many times. The chain recombines TRBV4-1 with TRBJ2-3, with 7 bases identical to TRBD2. The CDR3 is made up of 15 amino acids. With 5 bases clipped from V and 2 bases from J, the junction kept 7 bases outside the gene matches. Per germline, CDR1 MGHRA and CDR2 YSYEKL. This chain's CDR3 is CASSRIAGNTDTQYF. CDR3 sequence (DNA): TGCGCCAGCAGCAGGATAGCGGGCAACACAGATACGCAGTATTTT.

There are many counts of this clonotype. V gene TRBV18 combines with J gene TRBJ2-1; weak D call: TRBD2 (5 bases). From germline, CDR1 is KGHSH and CDR2 LQKENI. V gave up 3 bases and J gave up 0 bases, with 12 bases separating them. The CDR3 is made up of 16 amino acids. The CDR3 DNA sequence: TGTGCCAGCTCACCTCTTACGGGAAACTCCTACAATGAGCAGTTCTTC. Residues: CASSPLTGNSYNEQFF.

This clonotype came up many times. CDR3 DNA: TGTGCCAGCAGCGTGACTCGAAGCACTGAAGCTTTCTTT. This sequence encodes CASSVTRSTEAFF. V usage is TRBV9 and J usage is TRBJ1-1; no definite D call. Germline loops: CDR1 SGDLS, CDR2 YYNGEE. V lost 2 bases to trimming and J lost 4 bases, with 9 bases between them. CDR3 length: 13 residues. The full variable domain, completed using reference TRBV9 and TRBJ1-1, is DSGVTQTPKHLITATGQRVTLRCSPRSGDLSVYWYQQSLDQGLQFLIQYYNGEERAKGNILERFSAQQFPDLHSELNLSSLELGDSALYFCASSVTRSTEAFFGQGTRLTVV.

There are many counts of this clonotype. The chain combines TRBV15 with TRBJ2-7; either TRBD1 or TRBD2 may supply D (6 bases each). The length of the CDR3 is 12 residues. Per the germline V gene, CDR1 is LNHNV and CDR2 is YYDKDF (reference sequence). The V end lost 0 bases, the J end lost 12 bases, and 12 bases lay between the germline ends. CDR3 protein: CATSRDMGGRYF. CDR3 DNA sequence: TGTGCCACCAGCAGAGATATGGGGGGCCGGTACTTC.

The sample holds a few counts of this clonotype. V is TRBV7-6 and J is TRBJ2-1, with unresolved D. CDR1 and CDR2 (germline): SGHVS, FNYEAQ. The CDR3 has 15 amino acids. V gave up 5 bases and J gave up 7 bases, with 18 bases separating them. As DNA, the CDR3 is TGTGCCAGCAGCCCACCGGGCACAATCGGGAATGAGCAGTTCTTC. Its translation is CASSPPGTIGNEQFF.

This clonotype was seen many times. This sequence joins TRBV7-9 and TRBJ1-4; 7 nucleotides agree with TRBD1. There are 15 residues in the CDR3. V was pared by 8 bases and J by 0 bases, with 6 bases of the junction left unmatched. The germline V gene encodes CDR1 SEHNR and CDR2 FQNEAQ (reference sequence). The CDR3 here is CASAPGQTTNEKLFF. DNA of the CDR3: TGTGCCAGCGCTCCGGGACAGACAACTAATGAAAAACTGTTTTTT.

Many counts were recorded for this clonotype. This sequence joins TRBV5-4 and TRBJ2-1, with 8 nucleotides matching TRBD1. The CDR3 runs 15 residues. V trimming: 4 bases; J trimming: 0 bases; junction bases outside the gene matches: 3. The germline V gene encodes CDR1 SGHNT and CDR2 YYREEE (reference sequence). The CDR3 DNA reads as TGTGCCAGCAGCGGCGGACAGGGCTCCTACAATGAGCAGTTCTTC. Protein: CASSGGQGSYNEQFF.

This clonotype was seen at least ten times. The chain links TRBV7-9 to TRBJ1-6; the D is unclear. The ends were cut back, 4 bases at V and 6 bases at J, with 10 bases in the middle. CDR1 is SEHNR and CDR2 is FQNEAQ in the germline V gene (reference sequence). The CDR3 is 14 amino acids. The CDR3 DNA sequence: TGTGCCAGCAGCTCCCCGCTGACTAATTCACCCCTCCACTTT. This sequence encodes CASSSPLTNSPLHF.

The CDR3 sequence is CASSKTGEDQPQHF. The CDR3 DNA is TGTGCCAGCAGCAAAACAGGGGAAGATCAGCCCCAGCATTTT. The chain carries TRBV7-8 and TRBJ1-5; 7 bases are a match to TRBD1. V trimming: 5 bases; J trimming: 5 bases; junction bases outside the gene matches: 6. CDR1 SGHVS and CDR2 FQNEAQ come from the germline V gene. The CDR3 is 14 amino acids.

This chain uses TRBV6-5 with TRBJ1-2; the D is unclear. The CDR3 covers 16 residues. V was trimmed by 6 bases and J by 4 bases, leaving 21 bases between them. Germline CDR1 MNHEY, CDR2 SVGAGI. The CDR3 coding sequence is TGTGCCAGCAGGGCCGGGTTGGCAGATCTAGGCTATGGCTACACCTTC. Its translation is CASRAGLADLGYGYTF.

This clonotype has just a few counts. This rearrangement joins TRBV12-3 or TRBV12-4 to TRBJ2-2; 9 bases are shared with TRBD1. The CDR3 extends over 16 amino acids. Trimming removed 7 bases from V and 6 bases from J; junction bases left unmatched: 12. The DNA for the CDR3 is TGTGCCAGCACCCGATACCGGGACAGGGCCGCCGGGGAGCTGTTTTTT. Protein product: CASTRYRDRAAGELFF.